This is a list of T cell receptor beta chains from one sample in a study of Graves' ophthalmopathy and Graves' hyperthyroidism. TCRdb re-derived calls from the multiplex PCR reads in MiXCR, one entry per CDR3 protein. The data hold about 13,000 distinct CDR3 sequences, with approximately 49% observed a single time. Sample: peripheral blood. These receptors were collected from a woman aged 30 to 39 with Graves' ophthalmopathy. CDR3s include the opening cysteine and the closing phenylalanine or tryptophan. D genes are given only for firm matches. Some rows have no size entry. The others give once, few or many, or a class for an expanded clone.

CDR3 DNA,CDR3 protein,V gene,J gene,D gene,clone size,CDR3 length
TGTGCCAGCAGTGACCCAAAAATGGGGGAGCAGTACTTC,CASSDPKMGEQYF,TRBV2,TRBJ2-7,.,once,13
TGTGCCAGCAGTCCTGTCGGGACAGCACGGGGCATTCAGTACTTC,CASSPVGTARGIQYF,TRBV12-3/TRBV12-4,TRBJ2-4,TRBD1,many,15
TGTGCCAGCAGCTGGCGGGAGGGCTATACCGGGGAGCTGTTTTTT,CASSWREGYTGELFF,TRBV3-1,TRBJ2-2,TRBD2,many,15
TGTGCCAGCAGCTTATCGACAGGGGGCCAGCTTAGGGATGGCTACACCTTC,CASSLSTGGQLRDGYTF,TRBV7-2,TRBJ1-2,TRBD1,.,17
TGTGCCAGCAGCTTGGCGACACTGCAAGAGACCCAGTACTTC,CASSLATLQETQYF,TRBV5-4,TRBJ2-5,.,.,14
TGTGCCAGCACTCACTCCACGGGAGTGAACTACGAGCAGTACTTC,CASTHSTGVNYEQYF,TRBV12-3/TRBV12-4,TRBJ2-7,.,.,15
TGTGCCAGCAGCTTGGACAGAAACAATGAGCAGTTCTTC,CASSLDRNNEQFF,TRBV7-3,TRBJ2-1,.,.,13
TGTGCCAGCAGCTTGAGGGACAGCGTTGAAAAACTGTTTTTT,CASSLRDSVEKLFF,TRBV5-6,TRBJ1-4,TRBD1,.,14
TGTGCCAGCAGTTACCAGTACTTC,CASSYQYF,TRBV6-2/TRBV6-3,TRBJ2-5,.,.,8
TGTGCCAGTAGCCGTGGGGGCCAGCCCGTAGGTGAGACCCAGTACTTC,CASSRGGQPVGETQYF,TRBV19,TRBJ2-5,.,.,16
TGTGCCACCAGCAGACAACCGGGACAGGACACAGATACGCAGTATTTT,CATSRQPGQDTDTQYF,TRBV15,TRBJ2-3,TRBD1,few,16
TGCAGTGCGTGGCGGGGGGGTGGTGATGAGCAGTTCTTC,CSAWRGGGDEQFF,TRBV20-1,TRBJ2-1,TRBD2,.,13
TGTGCCAGTAGTATAGAAGGGCAAAACACCGGGGAGCTGTTTTTT,CASSIEGQNTGELFF,TRBV19,TRBJ2-2,.,.,15
TGTGCCAGCAGTCCGGACTCTGGGGCCAACGTCCTGACTTTC,CASSPDSGANVLTF,TRBV6-5,TRBJ2-6,.,.,14
TGTGCCAGCAGCCTACGGAGGACTAGCGGCACAGATACGCAGTATTTT,CASSLRRTSGTDTQYF,TRBV7-9,TRBJ2-3,TRBD2,.,16
TGCGCCAGCAGCTTGGGGAAAACTTACAATGAGCAGTTCTTC,CASSLGKTYNEQFF,TRBV4-3,TRBJ2-1,.,.,14
TGTGCCAGCCGAGAACTAGCGGGAGGGCCTAACACCGGGGAGCTGTTTTTT,CASRELAGGPNTGELFF,TRBV2,TRBJ2-2,TRBD2,.,17
TGTGCCAGCAGTTTAGCGGGGATCACAGATACGCAGTATTTT,CASSLAGITDTQYF,TRBV14,TRBJ2-3,TRBD2,.,14
TGTGCCAGCAGCCCGCGAAGGCTAGCGGCCTCCTACGAGCAGTACTTC,CASSPRRLAASYEQYF,TRBV7-4,TRBJ2-7,TRBD2,.,16
TGTGCCAGCAGCCGGGGGTTCGGGATTGACACCATATATTTT,CASSRGFGIDTIYF,TRBV14,TRBJ1-3,.,.,14
TGTGCCAGCAGTTACCGCGGGAGCACTGGGGCCAACGTCCTGACTTTC,CASSYRGSTGANVLTF,TRBV6-2/TRBV6-3,TRBJ2-6,TRBD2,.,16
TGTGCCCGCAGCGTAAGGTCCGGGGAGCTGTTTTTT,CARSVRSGELFF,TRBV9,TRBJ2-2,.,.,12
TGCAGTGCTAGATCGGTAGGGGAGGGCAATCAGCCCCAGCATTTT,CSARSVGEGNQPQHF,TRBV29-1,TRBJ1-5,.,.,15
TGCAGCGTTGAAAAGGACAGGGATTACGAGCAGTACTTC,CSVEKDRDYEQYF,TRBV29-1,TRBJ2-7,TRBD1,.,13
TGTGCCAGCAGTTCAGAATGGAGCTACACCTTC,CASSSEWSYTF,TRBV7-9,TRBJ1-2,.,once,11
TGTGCCACACGCGGGATCGCACCCTACGAGCAGTACTTC,CATRGIAPYEQYF,TRBV15,TRBJ2-7,.,.,13
TGCAGTGCTAGAGACAGAAGCATAAGCAATCAGCCCCAGCATTTT,CSARDRSISNQPQHF,TRBV20-1,TRBJ1-5,.,once,15
TGTGCCAGCAGCTTTAGGGTAGCGTACACAGATACGCAGTATTTT,CASSFRVAYTDTQYF,TRBV5-5,TRBJ2-3,.,medium-sized,15
TGTGCCAGCGCGCCCCGGACAGGGGTTATTGGGGCCAACGTCCTGACTTTC,CASAPRTGVIGANVLTF,TRBV27,TRBJ2-6,TRBD1,many,17
TGCGCCAGCAGTGAATACGGCTCGCCAAGCACAGATACGCAGTATTTT,CASSEYGSPSTDTQYF,TRBV25-1,TRBJ2-3,.,.,16
TGTGCCAGCAGCCTTAGAAAGGGGGCGCTTGGCACTGAAGCTTTCTTT,CASSLRKGALGTEAFF,TRBV7-9,TRBJ1-1,TRBD1,.,16
TGTGCCAGCAGCCAATCTCTAGGGGCCGGTGGCACAGATACGCAGTATTTT,CASSQSLGAGGTDTQYF,TRBV11-2,TRBJ2-3,.,.,17
TGTGCCAGCAGCCGGTCCATGGTGGAGCAGTACTTC,CASSRSMVEQYF,TRBV11-2,TRBJ2-7,.,few,12
TGTGCCAGCAGCCCTCGACAGGGGGCGAAACTGTTTTTT,CASSPRQGAKLFF,TRBV7-8,TRBJ1-4,TRBD1,once,13
TGCAGTGCTAGTAGGAGTAGCAATCAGCCCCAGCATTTT,CSASRSSNQPQHF,TRBV20-1,TRBJ1-5,.,few,13
TGCAGCGTCGAGAGGGGGAGGAAAGAGCAGTACTTC,CSVERGRKEQYF,TRBV20-1,TRBJ2-7,.,.,12
TGTGCCACCAGTTTCCCGTCCTGGCCCTTGCATTTT,CATSFPSWPLHF,TRBV6-6,TRBJ1-5,.,.,12
TGTGCCAGCAGCCGCAGGGGGGCAGCTGGAAACACCATATATTTT,CASSRRGAAGNTIYF,TRBV7-9,TRBJ1-3,TRBD1,.,15
TGTGCCAGCAGCCCGAGACAGGGAGGGAATTCACCCTTCCACTTT,CASSPRQGGNSPFHF,TRBV9,TRBJ1-6,TRBD1,once,15
TGTGCCACCAGTGATCCGGGCTGGGGACGGGAGGGCGACTACAATGAGCAGTTCTTC,CATSDPGWGREGDYNEQFF,TRBV24-1,TRBJ2-1,TRBD2,.,19
TGCGCCAGCAGCCCCCAGACAGGGGGCTATGGCTACACCTTC,CASSPQTGGYGYTF,TRBV5-1,TRBJ1-2,TRBD1,.,14
TGTGCCAGCAGCTTAGCTGGGACCGAGTATTCACCCCTCCACTTT,CASSLAGTEYSPLHF,TRBV7-9,TRBJ1-6,.,few,15
TGCAGCGTTGAGGGTGGGCAGAATGGCTACACCTTC,CSVEGGQNGYTF,TRBV29-1,TRBJ1-2,.,few,12
TGTGCCAGCAGCATTCTGATGGTACCTTGGGAGCAGTTCTTC,CASSILMVPWEQFF,TRBV2,TRBJ2-1,.,once,14
TGTGCCATCAGTGATTCGATTTTCCGGACAGCCGTCTTTGGCTACACCTTC,CAISDSIFRTAVFGYTF,TRBV10-3,TRBJ1-2,.,.,17
TGCAGTGCTAGAGAGGTACGGAGAGACTACGAGCAGTACTTC,CSAREVRRDYEQYF,TRBV20-1,TRBJ2-7,.,.,14
TGTGCCAGCAATGAATTGGGGGGGATCACAGATACGCAGTATTTT,CASNELGGITDTQYF,TRBV25-1,TRBJ2-3,TRBD2,.,15
TGTGCCAGCAGTTTGACTAGAACTTACGAGCAGTACTTC,CASSLTRTYEQYF,TRBV6-5,TRBJ2-7,.,.,13
TGTGCCAGCAGCCCCGGGCCAGCGTCATCCTACGAGCAGTACTTC,CASSPGPASSYEQYF,TRBV6-1,TRBJ2-7,.,few,15
TGTGCCAGCAGTGGTAGCGGGAGTGGCGAGACCCAGTACTTC,CASSGSGSGETQYF,TRBV2,TRBJ2-5,TRBD2,few,14
TGTGCCAGCAGTGCCTTCGGCCCCTCCGGCAATCAGCCCCAGCATTTT,CASSAFGPSGNQPQHF,TRBV5-6,TRBJ1-5,.,.,16
TGTGCCAGCAGCTTAGCACCAGCGGGAGGCAACACCGGGGAGCTGTTTTTT,CASSLAPAGGNTGELFF,TRBV7-9,TRBJ2-2,TRBD2,medium-sized,17
TGTGCCAGCCATAGGGGGGAGGGTTGCCAAGAGACCCAGTACTTC,CASHRGEGCQETQYF,TRBV11-3,TRBJ2-5,.,.,15
TGTGCCAGCAGGCCCGGGTTGCGGGCAACCTACGAGCAGTACTTC,CASRPGLRATYEQYF,TRBV28,TRBJ2-7,.,.,15